The T cell receptor beta chain under discussion was sequenced for a study of cytomegalovirus exposure and HLA in healthy donors (dated by TCRdb to 2016 to 2017). Turning to the overall study: In an earlier analysis of fewer than 750 of the donors, 250 to 350 Gb of sequence data and 90 million to 120 million unique TCR beta sequences from 150 million to 200 million T cells were reported. A few DR-DQ haplotypes were handled as single units for association and clustering because linkage in the cohort was strong. On average, 235,054 unique TCR beta nucleotide sequences were sequenced per donor among a few hundred genotyped donors of the cohort, with about 19% of those sequences being non-productive. In a later analysis, previously published TCR beta repertoires from about 640 donors were re-analyzed and high-resolution HLA genotyping was added so that TCR occurrence patterns could be studied. Of the approximately 400 genotyped donors, 65% to 90% were placed in the genetic ancestry cluster associated with self-reported Caucasian donors. Every discovery cohort repertoire had been produced on one sequencing platform. The aim of the study was to test whether cataloging public T cell receptors could identify signatures of past pathogen exposure. To predict cytomegalovirus infection status, the study combined high-throughput TCR immunosequencing, statistical association of individual TCRs with disease status, and machine learning. Using immunosequencing, the study profiled T cell repertoires from about 620 subjects and related those repertoires to cytomegalovirus serostatus. An early release covering just under 650 HLA-typed donors comprised roughly 300 gigabases of sequencing data and about 90 million unique TCR sequences. In an earlier analysis of a few hundred of the donors, high-throughput TCR beta sequencing was used to judge whether each TCR beta V gene segment behaved as functional or pseudogenic. Rather than using new phenotypic data, the later analysis identified candidate immune exposures from TCR beta sequences and from how often those sequences occurred across donors. Typing coverage varied by locus: roughly 629-640 donors for A, B, C, DRB1 and DQB1; more than 500 for DQA1; more than 600 for DPA1; approximately 490 for DPB1. In addition to the first cohort of around 670 subjects, a separate validation cohort of 100 to 150 different subjects was used. HLA typing included class I and class II loci at four-digit resolution. A later genetic analysis used genome-wide SNP genotypes for 398 of the 666 donors, treating that subset as a discovery cohort. Donor age, sex, ethnicity and CMV serostatus were compiled alongside the repertoire data.

Libraries were built with the immunoSEQ multiplex PCR assay. For the multiplex PCR, a mixture combining 60 forward primers for TCR Vbeta segments and 13 reverse primers for TCR Jbeta segments was used. The CDR3 region of rearranged TCR beta genes was amplified from genomic DNA with a multiplex PCR assay. The Illumina HiSeq System was used to sequence the amplified TCR beta libraries as 87-base-pair reads. Per the original workflow: In a later analysis, some 80 million unique TCR beta chains were counted across the 650 to 700 repertoires, and roughly 11 million of these chains were shared by at least two donors. A nearest-neighbor algorithm error-corrected the raw reads and collapsed the reads into unique sequences, merging closely related sequences to remove PCR and sequencing errors. Alignment of CDR3 sequences to IMGT reference sequences was used to assign V, D and J gene segments. Each retained sequence needed at least a six-nucleotide match to both a V gene segment and a J gene segment. Rearrangements were classified as productive when the CDR3 lacked stop codons and remained in frame with V and J, and all other rearrangements were classified as non-productive. Following IMGT convention, CDR3 was defined as the stretch from the second conserved V-encoded cysteine up to the conserved J-encoded phenylalanine. The earlier analysis of about 610 of the donors excluded sequences that lacked an unambiguous match to a single V gene segment. An earlier analysis of just under 600 of the donors called V segments functional above 56.7% productive rearrangements and segregating when the between-donor standard deviation exceeded 5%. A statistical classification framework was built for diagnosing cytomegalovirus status from the catalog of TCR beta chain sequences. In a later analysis, TCR nucleotide sequences were compared against IMGT/GENE-DB human TR gene sequences so that V and J genes could be assigned. In a later analysis, CDR3 sequences and most-parsimonious VDJ recombination scenarios were assigned using the TCRdist pipeline. In a later analysis, every TCR beta chain was defined by the combination of its CDR3 amino acid sequence and its V-gene family, and reads without a unique V-gene family were dropped. In a later analysis, 450 to 600 highly shared, low-generation-probability nucleotide sequences were removed to address suspected cross-contamination and a sequencing artifact. In a later analysis, a clonal expansion index was calculated for each public chain from normalized within-repertoire ranks of inferred template counts. In a later analysis, generation probabilities were computed using a VDJ recombination model fitted to out-of-frame rearrangements, and the results were checked against IGoR. In a later analysis, TCR-TCR, TCR-HLA and TCR-CMV co-occurrence was scored with hypergeometric tests, and a repertoire-size bias correction was applied to TCR pairs. A later analysis estimated false discovery rates by permuting HLA or CMV assignments 20 times. In a later analysis, co-occurring TCRs were grouped using DBSCAN, and TCRdist sequence similarity was added for clustering within HLA-allele-positive subsets. For co-occurrence clustering, repertoires with fewer than 30,000 or more than 120,000 public chains were excluded, along with roughly five repertoires with anomalous nucleotide sharing. TCRdb took this table from immuneACCESS and kept in-frame rearrangements with V and J called. Such tables lack part of the clones; where checked against another copy, unresolved V genes explain under half of the gap, and the rest is unexplained. V and J calls and clone size are given by that table; D and trimming were obtained from the DNA. In all, the sample holds about 110,000 clones, and 15% of those were seen once. Roughly 2% of the sample is taken by the ten largest.

Results the study describes overall, beyond this receptor: Because some donors lacked HLA typing at each locus, the association tests relied only on the typed subset. Some IMGT-functional V segments, including TRBV6-2 and TRBV6-3, could not be told apart with the 87-base-pair reads, so those segments were excluded. Because counts were too low, some 17 rarely observed V segments, including chromosome 9 orphons, were left out of the earlier analysis of approximately 500 of the donors. Correlated functional status among segregating V segments might be attributable to linkage disequilibrium, but an unknown experimental factor could not be ruled out. In a later analysis, most CMV-associated TCR beta chains were found to appear HLA-restricted, with HLA associations seemingly driven largely by CMV exposure. CMV serostatus was the only immune exposure information available for the cohort. According to the authors, the approach could potentially be generalized to other disease states and immunological phenotypes. Roughly uniform sequencing depth across donors was assumed in presence/absence analyses, although this assumption may not hold. Assigning TCR associations to individual alleles was difficult when HLA alleles, especially DR and DQ, strongly co-occurred. The study gave a list of around 170 TCR beta chains associated with cytomegalovirus. A later analysis found that TCR association rates varied across HLA loci, with DRB1 alleles showing the most associated TCRs and HLA-C alleles the fewest. In a later analysis, some 17,000 TCR beta sequences were associated with specific HLA alleles at a false discovery rate of 0.05. Only TCR beta chains were sequenced in this cohort, and the absence of alpha or paired-chain data limited detectable features. In both the original and validation cohorts, the classifier was reported to diagnose cytomegalovirus status with high specificity and sensitivity. Across donors, most TCR sequences were observed very rarely, whereas some public TCRs were present in many individuals. In a later analysis, HLA-associated TCR beta chains were found to be more clonally expanded and to have lower generation probabilities than equally common non-associated chains. A cluster of highly shared sequence variants was judged likely to represent a technical artifact of the sequencing pipeline. A further reported finding was that TCR beta sequences accurately predicted the HLA-A and HLA-B alleles for most subjects in the first cohort. An association between a missense DCLRE1C variant and V-gene and J-gene trimming of TCR beta chains was found in a later genetic analysis and replicated in an independent cohort. In an earlier analysis of some 540 of the donors, most TCR beta V segments appeared in productive rearrangements about 87% or about 30% of the time, broadly matching IMGT annotations. A few of the identified cytomegalovirus-associated TCR beta chains were confirmed in vitro to be specific for cytomegalovirus antigens. Compared with the roughly 700-donor mean, donors in an Asian-associated ancestry cluster had fewer N-insertions in productive TCRs, according to a later genetic analysis. Several of the top co-occurrence clusters appeared to be linked to parvovirus B19, influenza, CMV and Epstein-Barr virus, according to a later analysis.

The cohort consisted of 650 to 700 healthy bone marrow donors. Cohort members were all nominally healthy when sampled, although unrecorded immune exposures were likely present. The donor tested CMV seronegative and was one of the 352 seronegative cohort members. A peripheral blood sample was collected from each donor, and TCR beta sequencing was performed on peripheral blood mononuclear cells. The Qiagen DNeasy Blood Extraction Kit was used to extract genomic DNA from the blood cell samples. From the cysteine up to the phenylalanine, the CDR3 has a length of 16 residues. The DNA shown is the 48-base CDR3, in frame from base 1. Per the germline V gene (reference sequence), MNHNY is the CDR1 and SVGAGI is the CDR2. V has 2 bases trimmed and J has 1 base trimmed; junction bases matching no gene number 5. A note on this clone: Its binding antigen is unknown. There are no base qualities to consult, and no much larger clone falls within one base.

The sequence derives from a woman younger than 30 in good health and CMV-seronegative. Sequenced: PBMCs. The receptor chain draws on TRBV6-6 and TRBJ2-5; the junction holds 9 bases that match TRBD1. This receptor carries the CDR3 CASSYPRTGVQETQYF. The DNA sequence follows: TGTGCCAGCAGTTACCCAAGGACAGGGGTCCAAGAGACCCAGTACTTC.